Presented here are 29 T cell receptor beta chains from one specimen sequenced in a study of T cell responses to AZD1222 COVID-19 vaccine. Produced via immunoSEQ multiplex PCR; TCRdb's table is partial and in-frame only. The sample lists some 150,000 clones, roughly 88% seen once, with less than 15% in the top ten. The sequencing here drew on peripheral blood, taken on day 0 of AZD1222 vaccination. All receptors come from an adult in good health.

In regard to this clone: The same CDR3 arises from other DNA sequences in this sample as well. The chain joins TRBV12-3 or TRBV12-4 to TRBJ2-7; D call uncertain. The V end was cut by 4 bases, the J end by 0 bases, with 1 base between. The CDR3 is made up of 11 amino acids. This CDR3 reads CASSSSYEQYF. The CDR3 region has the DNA TGTGCCAGCAGTTCCTCCTACGAGCAGTACTTC.

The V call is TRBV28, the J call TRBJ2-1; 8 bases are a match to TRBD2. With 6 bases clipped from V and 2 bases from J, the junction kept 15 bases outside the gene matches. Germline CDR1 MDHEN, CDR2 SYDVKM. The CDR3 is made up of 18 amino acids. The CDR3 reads CASSPRRKTSGAYNEQFF. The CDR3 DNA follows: TGTGCCAGCAGCCCCAGACGAAAAACTAGCGGTGCCTACAATGAGCAGTTCTTC.

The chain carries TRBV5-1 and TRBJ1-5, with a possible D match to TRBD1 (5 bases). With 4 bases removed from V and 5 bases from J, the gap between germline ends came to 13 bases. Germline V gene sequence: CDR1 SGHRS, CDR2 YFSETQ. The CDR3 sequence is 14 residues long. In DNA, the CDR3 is TGCGCCAGCAGCCACGGGGGTGCGGATCAGCCCCAGCATTTT. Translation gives CASSHGGADQPQHF.

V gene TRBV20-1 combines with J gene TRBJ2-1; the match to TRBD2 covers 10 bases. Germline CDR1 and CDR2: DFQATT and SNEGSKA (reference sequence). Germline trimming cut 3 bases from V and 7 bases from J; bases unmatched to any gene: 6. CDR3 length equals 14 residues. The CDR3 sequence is CSASRPSGGNEQFF. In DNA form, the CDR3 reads TGCAGTGCTAGTCGGCCTAGCGGGGGTAATGAGCAGTTCTTC.

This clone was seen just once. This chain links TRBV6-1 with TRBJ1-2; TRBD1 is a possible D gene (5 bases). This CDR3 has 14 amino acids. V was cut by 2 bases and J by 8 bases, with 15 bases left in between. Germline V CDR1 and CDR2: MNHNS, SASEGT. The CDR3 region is CASSELRQGGGYTF. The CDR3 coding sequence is TGTGCCAGCAGTGAACTGCGGCAGGGTGGGGGCTACACCTTC.

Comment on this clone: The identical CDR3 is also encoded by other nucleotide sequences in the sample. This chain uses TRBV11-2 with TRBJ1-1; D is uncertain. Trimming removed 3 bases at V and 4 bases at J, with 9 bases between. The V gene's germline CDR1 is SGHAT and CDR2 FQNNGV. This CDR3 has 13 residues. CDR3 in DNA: TGTGCCAGCAGCTTGGGCTGGGGCACTGAAGCTTTCTTT. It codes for CASSLGWGTEAFF.

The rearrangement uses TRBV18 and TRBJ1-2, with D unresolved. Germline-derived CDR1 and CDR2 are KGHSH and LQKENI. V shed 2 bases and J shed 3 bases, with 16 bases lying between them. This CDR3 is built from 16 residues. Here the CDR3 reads CASSPSTEPDYYGYTF. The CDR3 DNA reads TGTGCCAGCTCACCATCTACAGAGCCCGACTACTATGGCTACACCTTC.

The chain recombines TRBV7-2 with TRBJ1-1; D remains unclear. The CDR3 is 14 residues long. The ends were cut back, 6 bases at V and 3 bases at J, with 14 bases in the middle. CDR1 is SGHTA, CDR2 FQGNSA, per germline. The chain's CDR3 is CASSPRRGDTEAFF. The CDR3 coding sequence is TGTGCCAGCAGTCCGCGGCGGGGAGACACTGAAGCTTTCTTT.

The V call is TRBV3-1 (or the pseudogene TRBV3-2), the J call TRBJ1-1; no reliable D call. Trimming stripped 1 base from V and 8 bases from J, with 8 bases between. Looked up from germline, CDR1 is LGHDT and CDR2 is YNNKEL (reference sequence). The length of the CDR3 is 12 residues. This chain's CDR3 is CASSQGSQEAFF. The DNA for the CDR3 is TGTGCCAGCAGCCAAGGAAGTCAGGAAGCTTTCTTT.

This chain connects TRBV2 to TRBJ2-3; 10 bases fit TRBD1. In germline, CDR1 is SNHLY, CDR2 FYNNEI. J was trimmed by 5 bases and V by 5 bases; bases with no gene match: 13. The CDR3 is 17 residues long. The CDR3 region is CASSPGDRGRFRDTQYF. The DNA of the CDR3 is TGTGCCAGCAGTCCCGGAGACAGGGGGCGGTTTCGAGATACGCAGTATTTT.

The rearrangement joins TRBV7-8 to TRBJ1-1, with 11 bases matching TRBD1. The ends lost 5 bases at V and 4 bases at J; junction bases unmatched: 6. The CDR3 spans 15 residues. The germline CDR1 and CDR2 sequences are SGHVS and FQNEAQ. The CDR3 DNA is TGTGCCAGCAGCAGTGGGACAGGGGGTGTCACTGAAGCTTTCTTT. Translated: CASSSGTGGVTEAFF.

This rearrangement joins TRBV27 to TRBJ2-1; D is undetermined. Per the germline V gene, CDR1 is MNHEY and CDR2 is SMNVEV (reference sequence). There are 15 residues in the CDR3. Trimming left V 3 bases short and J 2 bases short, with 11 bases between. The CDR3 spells CASSFGGNTYNEQFF. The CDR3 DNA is TGTGCCAGCAGTTTCGGCGGCAATACCTACAATGAGCAGTTCTTC.

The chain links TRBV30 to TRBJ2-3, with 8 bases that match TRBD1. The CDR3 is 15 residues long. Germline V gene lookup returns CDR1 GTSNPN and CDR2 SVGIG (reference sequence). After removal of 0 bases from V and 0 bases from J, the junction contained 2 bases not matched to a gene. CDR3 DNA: TGTGCCTGGAGTGTCTGGGACAGGAGCACAGATACGCAGTATTTT. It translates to CAWSVWDRSTDTQYF.

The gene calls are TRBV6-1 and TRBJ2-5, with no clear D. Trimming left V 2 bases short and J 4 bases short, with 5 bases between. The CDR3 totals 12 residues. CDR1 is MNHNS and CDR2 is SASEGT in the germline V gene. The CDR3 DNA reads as TGTGCCAGCAGTGAAAGGAGAGAGACCCAGTACTTC. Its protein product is CASSERRETQYF.

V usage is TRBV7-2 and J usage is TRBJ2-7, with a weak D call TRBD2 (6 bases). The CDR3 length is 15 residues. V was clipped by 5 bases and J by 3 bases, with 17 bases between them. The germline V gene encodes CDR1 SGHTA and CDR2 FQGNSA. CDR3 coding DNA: TGTGCCAGCAGCCCTCTGAGTAGCGGTTACTACGAGCAGTACTTC. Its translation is CASSPLSSGYYEQYF.

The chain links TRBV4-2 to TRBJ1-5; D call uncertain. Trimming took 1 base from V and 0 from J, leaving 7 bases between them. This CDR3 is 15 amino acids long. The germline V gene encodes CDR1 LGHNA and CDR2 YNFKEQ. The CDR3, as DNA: TGTGCCAGCAGCCAAGGGGCTAATAGCAATCAGCCCCAGCATTTT. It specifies CASSQGANSNQPQHF.

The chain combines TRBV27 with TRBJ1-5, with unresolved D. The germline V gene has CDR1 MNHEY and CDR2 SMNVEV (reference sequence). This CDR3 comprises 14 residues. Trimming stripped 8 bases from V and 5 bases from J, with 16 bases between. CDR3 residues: CASCSAGMDQPQHF. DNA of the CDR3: TGTGCCAGCTGCTCGGCTGGGATGGATCAGCCCCAGCATTTT.

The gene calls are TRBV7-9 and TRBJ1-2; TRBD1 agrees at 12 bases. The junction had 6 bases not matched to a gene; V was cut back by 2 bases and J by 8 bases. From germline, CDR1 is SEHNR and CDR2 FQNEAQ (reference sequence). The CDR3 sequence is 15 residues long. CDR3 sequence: CASSLRSGQGAGYTF. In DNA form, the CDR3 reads TGTGCCAGCAGCTTAAGGTCGGGACAGGGGGCGGGCTACACCTTC.

CDR3 sequence (DNA): TGTGCCAGCAGTTACTCGGGTGCAACTAATGAAAAACTGTTTTTT. Its translation is CASSYSGATNEKLFF. This chain connects TRBV6-6 to TRBJ1-4, with D hard to call. Germline loops: CDR1 MNHNY, CDR2 SVGAGI (reference sequence). Trimming cost V 0 bases and J 0 bases, with 5 bases left between them. This CDR3 has 15 residues.

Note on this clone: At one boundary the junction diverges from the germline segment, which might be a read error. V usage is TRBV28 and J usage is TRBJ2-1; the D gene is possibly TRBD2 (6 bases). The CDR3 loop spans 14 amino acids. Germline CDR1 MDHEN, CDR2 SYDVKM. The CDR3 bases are TGTGCCAGCAAATCCGGGGACTCCAACAATGAGCAGTTCTTC. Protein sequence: CASKSGDSNNEQFF.

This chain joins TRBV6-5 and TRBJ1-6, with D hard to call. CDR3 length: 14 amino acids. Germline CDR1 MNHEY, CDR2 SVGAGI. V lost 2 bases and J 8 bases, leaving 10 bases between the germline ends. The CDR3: CASSYRTEYSPLHF. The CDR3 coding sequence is TGTGCCAGCAGTTACCGTACGGAATATTCACCCCTCCACTTT.

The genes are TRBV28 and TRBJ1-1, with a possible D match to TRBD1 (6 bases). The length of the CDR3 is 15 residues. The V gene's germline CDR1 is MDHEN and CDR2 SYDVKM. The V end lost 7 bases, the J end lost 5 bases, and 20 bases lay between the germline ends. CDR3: CASTMGGRMETEAFF. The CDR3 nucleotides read TGTGCCAGCACCATGGGGGGGCGAATGGAGACTGAAGCTTTCTTT.

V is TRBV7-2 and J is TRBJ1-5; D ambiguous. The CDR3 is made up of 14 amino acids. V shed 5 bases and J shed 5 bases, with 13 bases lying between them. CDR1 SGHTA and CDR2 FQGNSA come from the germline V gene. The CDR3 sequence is CASSEPGPYQPQHF. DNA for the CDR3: TGTGCCAGCAGCGAACCGGGCCCCTATCAGCCCCAGCATTTT.

CDR3 sequence (DNA): TGTGCCAGCAGCTTAGGGCTATCTGACGGCTACACCTTC. This encodes CASSLGLSDGYTF. This chain connects TRBV7-8 to TRBJ1-2; no reliable D call. CDR1 is SGHVS and CDR2 is FQNEAQ in the germline V gene. The V end lost 1 base, the J end lost 8 bases, and 11 bases lay between the germline ends. This CDR3 has 13 amino acids.

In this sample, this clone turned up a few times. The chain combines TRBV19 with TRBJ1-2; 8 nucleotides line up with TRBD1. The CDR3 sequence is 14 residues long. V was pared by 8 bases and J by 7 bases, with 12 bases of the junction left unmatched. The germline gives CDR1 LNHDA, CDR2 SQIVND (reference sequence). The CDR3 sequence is CASFGQGGQSGYTF. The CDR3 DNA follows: TGTGCCAGTTTCGGACAGGGAGGGCAAAGTGGCTACACCTTC.

The CDR3 reads CASKAESGGNQPQHF. The CDR3, as DNA: TGTGCCAGTAAAGCCGAGTCGGGCGGGAATCAGCCCCAGCATTTT. The J gene is TRBJ1-5, the V gene TRBV19; D is unclear. Germline assignment: CDR1 LNHDA and CDR2 SQIVND (reference sequence). V lost 7 bases and J lost 4, with 17 bases in between. The CDR3 is made up of 15 amino acids.

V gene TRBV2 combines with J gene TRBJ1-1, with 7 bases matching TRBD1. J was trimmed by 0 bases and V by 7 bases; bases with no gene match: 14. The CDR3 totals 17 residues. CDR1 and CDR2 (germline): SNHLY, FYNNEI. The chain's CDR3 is CASTLQQQGYMNTEAFF. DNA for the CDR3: TGTGCCAGCACTTTACAGCAACAGGGGTACATGAACACTGAAGCTTTCTTT.

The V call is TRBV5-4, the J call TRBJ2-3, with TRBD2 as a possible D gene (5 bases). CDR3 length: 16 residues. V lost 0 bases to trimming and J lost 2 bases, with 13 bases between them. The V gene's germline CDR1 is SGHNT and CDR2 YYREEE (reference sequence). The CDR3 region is CASSLDRLAFTDTQYF. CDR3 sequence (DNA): TGTGCCAGCAGCTTGGATCGGCTAGCTTTCACAGATACGCAGTATTTT. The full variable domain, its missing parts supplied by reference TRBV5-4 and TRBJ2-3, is ETGVTQSPTHLIKTRGQQVTLRCSSQSGHNTVSWYQQALGQGPQFIFQYYREEENGRGNFPPRFSGLQFPNYSSELNVNALELDDSALYLCASSLDRLAFTDTQYFGPGTRLTVL.

CDR3 amino acids: CASSTFIRPGQGTPNTEAFF. In DNA, the CDR3 is TGTGCCAGCAGCACCTTTATTAGACCGGGACAGGGTACCCCGAACACTGAAGCTTTCTTT. This rearrangement joins TRBV6-6 to TRBJ1-1; 9 bases agree with TRBD1. Germline loops: CDR1 MNHNY, CDR2 SVGAGI (reference sequence). This CDR3 region has 20 residues. V shed 6 bases, J shed 1 base, and the junction held 21 bases outside the gene matches.